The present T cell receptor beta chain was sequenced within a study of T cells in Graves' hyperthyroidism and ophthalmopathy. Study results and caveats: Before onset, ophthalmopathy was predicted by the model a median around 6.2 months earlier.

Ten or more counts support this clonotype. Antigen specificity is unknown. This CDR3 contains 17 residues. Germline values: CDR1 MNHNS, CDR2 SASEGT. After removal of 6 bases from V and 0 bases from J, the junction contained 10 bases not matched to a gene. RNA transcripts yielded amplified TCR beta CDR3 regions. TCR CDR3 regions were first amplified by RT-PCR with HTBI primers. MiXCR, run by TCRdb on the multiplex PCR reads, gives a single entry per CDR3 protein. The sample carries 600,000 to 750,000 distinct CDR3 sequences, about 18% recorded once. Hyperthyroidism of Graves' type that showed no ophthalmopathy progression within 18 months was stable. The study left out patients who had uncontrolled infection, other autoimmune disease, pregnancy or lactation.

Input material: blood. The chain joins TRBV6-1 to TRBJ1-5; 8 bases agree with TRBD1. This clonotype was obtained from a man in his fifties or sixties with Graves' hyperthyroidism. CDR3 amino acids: CASRRDRRTYSNQPQHF. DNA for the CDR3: TGTGCCAGCAGGCGGGACAGGCGAACTTATAGCAATCAGCCCCAGCATTTT.